This T cell receptor (beta chain) was observed in a study of cytomegalovirus exposure and HLA in healthy donors. Study summary: Out of 150 million to 200 million T cells, an earlier analysis found over 90 million unique TCR beta sequences in total. Clustering assigned 81% of the approximately 430 genotyped donors to the Caucasian-associated ancestry cluster.

Study-wide results and caveats: About 150 TCR beta chains were listed as cytomegalovirus-associated. DRB1 showed the most TCR associations and HLA-C the fewest in a later analysis, as rates varied by HLA locus.

From germline, CDR1 is MNHEY and CDR2 SMNVEV (reference sequence). This CDR3 contains 16 residues. Trimming cost V 8 bases and J 0 bases; bases outside gene matches: 9. PCR amplification relied on 60 Vbeta primers (plus 13 Jbeta primers). The assay was immunoSEQ multiplex PCR, and TCRdb's table has in-frame clones only and misses some. The table records 130,000 or so clones, 76% of them present only once. A word on this clone: Its target is not known.

This TCR was recovered from a female donor in good health and CMV-seropositive. This rearrangement joins TRBV27 to TRBJ2-1, with 8 bases fitting TRBD2. Material: PBMCs. The CDR3 DNA reads as TGTGCCAGCTCAATCGGCGGGGGGAGCTCCTACAATGAGCAGTTCTTC. The encoded protein is CASSIGGGSSYNEQFF.